This entry describes one T cell receptor (beta chain). The antigen is undetermined. Libraries were prepared by immunoSEQ multiplex PCR; TCRdb keeps only in-frame clonotypes and omits some of them. The sample holds 150,000 to 190,000 clones; about 85% are singletons and the top ten take approximately 7%. The sample originates from a study of T cell responses to AZD1222 COVID-19 vaccine. Notes on the study in general: Repertoires in all cases were sampled only once the peak T cell response had passed. Females made up more of the donors, who were largely white British, and clonal diversity may have come out too low. Mapped onto spike, vaccine-associated CD4 TCRs spanned it and were dominant at 160-218 and 743-854.

The CDR3 contains 13 residues. V dropped 6 bases and J dropped 0 bases, with 8 bases sitting between them. This specimen was peripheral blood, taken after recovery from COVID-19. This chain connects TRBV12-3 or TRBV12-4 to TRBJ1-1; D remains ambiguous. The sequence was obtained from an adult who had recovered from COVID-19. CDR3 in amino acids: CASSLSVNTEAFF. For the CDR3, the DNA is TGTGCCAGCAGCTTAAGTGTGAACACTGAAGCTTTCTTT.